The next 7 T cell receptor beta chains were all read from a single sample in a study of vaccination and CD4 T cells after COVID-19. Antigens for these TCRs are unknown. At the Johns Hopkins FTIC core, DNA taken from cultured CD4+ T cells was sequenced by way of the Oncomine TCR Beta short-read assay. TCRdb analysed the PCR reads with MiXCR anew, one entry per CDR3 protein. Of some 7,000 distinct CDR3 sequences listed, 45% to 60% are singletons. As to treatment: approximately 11-day PBMC culture with coronavirus spike peptide pools or control peptides (ViraFEST assay). An unexposed donor provided the CD4+ T cells, which were collected before the COVID-19 pandemic (2011-2018). The sequenced material came from CD4+ T cells from blood, cultured in vitro. The receptors were sampled from a human donor in good health.

This clonotype was seen only a few times. V and J are TRBV7-9 and TRBJ1-5; D may be TRBD1 (5 bases). The V gene's germline CDR1 is SEHNR and CDR2 FQNEAQ (reference sequence). V lost 6 bases and J 6 bases, leaving 9 bases between the germline ends. This CDR3 comprises 12 residues. In nucleotides, the CDR3 is TGTGCCAGCAGTCTAGGGGTTCAGCCCCAGCATTTT. Translated: CASSLGVQPQHF.

The V and J genes are TRBV2 and TRBJ1-2; D not resolved. Per germline, CDR1 SNHLY and CDR2 FYNNEI. With 6 bases removed from V and 4 bases from J, the gap between germline ends came to 9 bases. This CDR3 is built from 12 residues. CDR3 in DNA: TGTGCCAGCAGCGTAGGCCCCTATGGCTACACCTTC. It encodes CASSVGPYGYTF.

This clonotype was seen a handful of times. The J gene is TRBJ1-5, the V gene TRBV12-3 or TRBV12-4; 8 nucleotides agree with TRBD1. Unmatched junction bases numbered 4, after V lost 5 bases and J lost 1 base. There are 15 residues in the CDR3. CDR3: CASSGQGSSNQPQHF. CDR3 bases: TGTGCCAGCAGTGGACAGGGTTCGAGCAATCAGCCCCAGCATTTT.

This clonotype has only one observation. J is TRBJ1-2 and V is TRBV28; TRBD1 matches at 8 bases. With 2 bases clipped from V and 6 bases from J, the junction kept 5 bases outside the gene matches. The germline V gene has CDR1 MDHEN and CDR2 SYDVKM. CDR3 length equals 14 residues. CDR3 sequence (DNA): TGTGCCAGCAGTTTAAACAGGGGGACCCATGGCTACACCTTC. Translation gives CASSLNRGTHGYTF.

The rearrangement uses TRBV6-2 or TRBV6-3 and TRBJ2-3, with no clear D. V gave up 2 bases and J gave up 0 bases, with 12 bases separating them. The CDR3 sequence is 16 residues long. CDR1 and CDR2 (germline): MNHEY, SVGEGT. CDR3 nucleotide sequence: TGTGCCAGCAGTTACAGCAGTGGTACTAGCACAGATACGCAGTATTTT. The encoded protein is CASSYSSGTSTDTQYF.

The chain has TRBV6-4 and TRBJ1-4, with D hard to call. The CDR3 is made up of 13 amino acids. The V end lost 0 bases, the J end lost 8 bases, and 7 bases lay between the germline ends. Germline values: CDR1 MRHNA, CDR2 SNTAGT. CDR3 coding DNA: TGTGCCAGCAGTGACTCGGCCGGGGAAAAACTGTTTTTT. The encoded protein is CASSDSAGEKLFF.

The rearrangement uses TRBV6-1 and TRBJ2-1, with 9 nucleotides matching TRBD1. The CDR3 sequence is 14 residues long. V shed 7 bases, J shed 8 bases, and the junction held 9 bases outside the gene matches. In germline, CDR1 is MNHNS, CDR2 SASEGT. The CDR3 loop reads CASTGDRGKDEQFF. The DNA of the CDR3 is TGTGCCAGCACGGGTGACAGGGGGAAGGATGAGCAGTTCTTC.